This entry features one T cell receptor beta chain sequence. Its specificity is unknown. The assay was immunoSEQ multiplex PCR, and TCRdb's table has in-frame clones only and misses some. Here the sample spans 84,000 or so clones, around 93% being singletons. The data were taken from a study of graft-versus-host responses after intestinal transplantation. Looking at the study overall: Recipients uniformly received anti-thymocyte globulin induction, followed by tacrolimus and steroids for three to four years.

CDR3 length equals 12 residues. Looked up from germline, CDR1 is MDHEN and CDR2 is SYDVKM. Trimming took off 8 bases at V and 0 bases at J, with 8 bases between the two ends. Study-wide findings and caveats: Allografts of one patient group, those with graft-donor T cell macrochimerism, had high graft-versus-host to host-versus-graft clonal ratios. Early after transplant, HvG clones declined as circulating GvH clones peaked.

This material consisted of unstimulated CD8+ T cells sorted from spleen or lymph node cells, taken before transplant. The receptor's source is a human donor who was the organ donor for an intestinal transplant. This chain connects TRBV28 to TRBJ2-7, with D possibly matching TRBD2 (5 bases). The CDR3 sequence is CASLGGSYEQYF. CDR3 DNA: TGTGCCAGCTTAGGAGGCTCCTACGAGCAGTACTTC.